Listed below are T cell receptor beta chains from one sample, sequenced in a study of T cells in localized non-small cell lung cancer. Data came from immunoSEQ multiplex PCR; TCRdb stores just in-frame clones and leaves some out. The sample shows some 2,500 clones, roughly 28% of them seen only once. Sequencing used lung tumor tissue, obtained before any cancer treatment. The receptors here all came from a man aged 35-75 years with stage II squamous cell lung carcinoma. Both conserved end residues are part of each CDR3. The D gene is left open where the match is weak. Size is omitted from some rows. Given values are once, few, many or a class for expanded clones.

>.|TRBJ1-3|few|16|TRBV19
CASSPPRGGSGNTIYF
TGTGCCAGTAGTCCTCCCCGAGGGGGGTCTGGAAACACCATATATTTT
>TRBD1|TRBJ1-1|.|14|TRBV6-8
CASSFGQGGTEAFF
TGTGCCAGCAGCTTTGGACAGGGGGGGACTGAAGCTTTCTTT
>.|TRBJ1-1|.|14|TRBV5-1
CASSAVYRGTEAFF
TGCGCCAGCAGCGCCGTCTACAGAGGCACTGAAGCTTTCTTT
>.|TRBJ2-3|large|13|TRBV6-8
CATRGQGVDTQYF
TGTGCCACGCGGGGTCAAGGAGTAGATACGCAGTATTTT
>.|TRBJ2-1|.|14|TRBV19
CASSISQMDNEQFF
TGTGCCAGTAGTATAAGTCAGATGGACAATGAGCAGTTCTTC
>.|TRBJ2-7|few|15|TRBV7-5
CASSLGGSGVYEQYF
TGTGCCAGCAGCTTGGGGGGTAGCGGAGTCTACGAGCAGTACTTC
>TRBD2|TRBJ2-1|.|13|TRBV10-2
CASRLAGVNEQFF
TGCGCCAGCAGACTAGCGGGAGTCAATGAGCAGTTCTTC
>.|TRBJ1-3|.|16|TRBV9
CASSVEPGISGNTIYF
TGTGCCAGCAGCGTAGAACCGGGTATCTCTGGAAACACCATATATTTT
>.|TRBJ2-3|.|18|TRBV2
CASSVGTSSATSTDTQYF
TGTGCCAGCAGCGTAGGGACTTCTAGCGCCACTAGCACGGATACGCAGTATTTT
>.|TRBJ1-3|.|17|TRBV18
CASSEIVGDSARNTIYF
TGTGCCAGCTCCGAGATTGTAGGGGACTCGGCTCGGAACACCATATATTTT
>TRBD1|TRBJ2-2|.|15|TRBV9
CASSVGTERTGELFF
TGTGCCAGCAGCGTGGGGACAGAGCGGACCGGGGAGCTGTTTTTT
>TRBD1|TRBJ1-3|.|16|TRBV25-1
CASSARTGFRGNTIYF
TGTGCCAGCAGTGCTAGGACAGGGTTTCGTGGAAACACCATATATTTT
>.|TRBJ1-3|.|15|TRBV19
CATSAQSVSGNTIYF
TGTGCCACCAGCGCACAATCGGTCTCTGGAAACACCATATATTTT
>.|TRBJ1-3|.|15|TRBV29-1
CSVEDPTARHDTIYF
TGCAGCGTTGAAGATCCAACCGCGCGGCACGACACCATATATTTT
>TRBD2|TRBJ2-3|once|16|TRBV6-8
CASSFGGGTSTDTQYF
TGTGCCAGCAGTTTTGGCGGGGGGACTAGCACAGATACGCAGTATTTT
>.|TRBJ2-7|once|12|TRBV29-1
CSVEIEGYEQYF
TGCAGCGTTGAAATCGAGGGCTACGAGCAGTACTTC